This TCR beta chain is drawn from a study of blood T cells in healthy people across ages (dated by TCRdb to between 2015 and 2017). Regarding the study in general: In model experiments, roughly one uniquely barcoded TCR beta cDNA molecule per two T cells was captured by template switching. To avoid experimental bias, donors of different ages were distributed randomly across sequencing lanes. Two additional independent replicas of 1 million unique cDNA reads from the same blood draw were analyzed for two donors (one aged 18 to 30 and one aged 80 or older). To track age-related changes in TCR beta repertoire diversity, the study relied on deep sequencing normalized with unique cDNA molecular identifiers. The donors were split into four age groups: young (average around 16 years), middle-aged (around 40), aged (62) and long-lived (roughly 77). The paper as a whole reports these results and caveats: Estimates of total diversity based on one million sequenced T cells were considered lower bounds and underestimates. Since profiling was done on bulk unsorted PBMCs, naive and antigen-experienced compartments could not be conclusively compared. A strong correlation was found between observed TCR beta diversity and the percentage of naive T cells measured by flow cytometry. Because donor CMV infection status was unknown, age-related changes in expanded clonotypes were potentially confounded. Compared with the aged group, more naive CD4+ T cells, fewer expanded clones and increased TCR diversity were shown by the long-lived group, suggesting age selection. Observed TCR beta diversity per million T cells fell roughly linearly with age, and a significant reduction was already apparent by age about 43.

With respect to this clonotype: The antigen this receptor binds is unknown. Within one base of it there is no much larger clone, and no base qualities were kept.

The library was generated by 5' RACE. The sample was run on an Illumina HiSeq 2500. A second roughly 6 to 11 cycle PCR used a sample-barcoded 5' primer and a J-beta primer mix. Each TCR beta cDNA molecule received a unique molecular identifier from a template-switch 5' adaptor carrying 12 random nucleotides. Each sample yielded at least 3 million CDR3-containing paired-end reads. All of the RNA was converted into first-strand cDNA using the Mint cDNA synthesis kit, with a TRBC-specific oligonucleotide serving as the primer. Following uracil-DNA glycosylase treatment, all cDNA underwent a first 18-cycle PCR with the universal primers M1SS and BC2_uni_R. On the study's bioinformatics: Normalization of each sample was performed by random selection of 1 million high-quality reads, each carrying a distinct molecular identifier. Instead of being binned into consensus sequences, reads with shared molecular identifiers were discarded. MiTCR, run with a Q25 quality threshold and the strictest error-elimination algorithm, handled CDR3 identification, clonotype clustering and error correction. A nonparametric unseen species model with Euler transformation was used to estimate lower-bound total TCR beta diversity. TCRdb reran the public reads through fastp at Q25 and MiXCR, keeping productive beta chains. Here each entry gathers all rows of one CDR3 protein and keeps the most common genes and DNA. TCRdb's processing, not the authors' own work, is the source of the V and J calls. Here the sample has 600,000 or so distinct CDR3 sequences; roughly 30% occur a single time. The ten largest clones represent 15% to 18% of the sample.

The 39 donors, aged about 6 to 95 years, were systemically healthy Caucasian individuals from Russia. Approximately 9.3 milliliters of peripheral blood were collected from each donor into EDTA-treated Vacutainer tubes. Ficoll-Paque density-gradient centrifugation was used to isolate PBMCs, with at least 6 million per sample. Total RNA, at least 6 micrograms per sample, was extracted from PBMCs with Trizol reagent. Naive CD45RAhigh/CD27high T cell percentages were measured by flow cytometry on a PBMC aliquot from every donor. Trimmed from V: 2 bases; trimmed from J: 0 bases; junction bases lacking a gene match: 3. There are 16 amino acids in the CDR3, from cysteine to phenylalanine inclusive. Only the CDR3 region is kept as DNA, spanning 48 bases read in frame from base 1.

This receptor was identified in a woman older than 75 in good health. Source material: blood. The sequence joins TRBV12-3 or TRBV12-4 to TRBJ2-7; 11 bases in the middle match TRBD2. The bases read TGTGCCAGCAGTTTAACCACTAGCGGGGGCTCCTACGAGCAGTACTTC. Protein translation: CASSLTTSGGSYEQYF.